Shown below are 3 T cell receptor beta chains from a single sample sequenced in a study of T cell responses to AZD1222 COVID-19 vaccine. Produced via immunoSEQ multiplex PCR; TCRdb's table is partial and in-frame only. This sample has roughly 160,000 clones; 85% to 90% occur once, and the top ten carry approximately 4.3%. Material: peripheral blood, obtained 28 days after the second AZD1222 dose. These receptors all come from an adult who received the AZD1222 COVID-19 vaccine.

This sequence joins TRBV4-1 and TRBJ2-1; the match to TRBD1 covers 9 bases. The germline V gene encodes CDR1 MGHRA and CDR2 YSYEKL. The CDR3 is 16 residues long. J gave up 7 bases and V 5 bases, and 12 bases lay outside the gene matches. Here the CDR3 reads CASSSHPGQGLNEQFF. The CDR3 nucleotides are TGCGCCAGCAGCTCACACCCGGGACAGGGTTTGAATGAGCAGTTCTTC.

This clone was counted once. This chain uses TRBV11-2 with TRBJ2-2, with 7 bases matching TRBD1. In germline, CDR1 is SGHAT, CDR2 FQNNGV. The CDR3 has 15 amino acids. After removal of 4 bases from V and 7 bases from J, the junction contained 9 bases not matched to a gene. DNA for the CDR3: TGTGCCAGCAGCTCAGACCGGGACAGATACGGGGAGCTGTTTTTT. Its protein is CASSSDRDRYGELFF.

The chain carries TRBV21-1 and TRBJ2-1; the table's TRBD2 call for D was not verified on the DNA. TRBV21-1 is reported as a pseudogene. The CDR3 has 14 residues. The CDR3 sequence: CASSFVAGSWEQFF. The CDR3 region has the DNA TGTGCCAGCAGCTTCGTAGCGGGGTCCTGGGAGCAGTTCTTC.